This T cell receptor beta chain is drawn from a study of blood T cell repertoires in COVID-19. Study-wide background: The origin of the acute and convalescent COVID-19 samples was the United States, Italy and Spain. In each case, the material was cDNA or gDNA derived from T cells, B-cell-depleted T cells, or PBMCs.

Source study methods: Nucleated cell counts were estimated from reference gene primer amplification. This table comes from immunoSEQ multiplex PCR, and its TCRdb copy is limited to in-frame clones, with some not included. V and J calls and clone size are those listed in that table; D and trimming were worked out from the DNA. The sample lists over 55,000 clones; approximately 77% were seen once. This TCR derives from a human donor in a cohort sampled during active COVID-19. Source material: peripheral blood.

The CDR3 protein is CASSRYSGSDIEKLFF. CDR3 DNA: TGTGCCAGCAGCCGATACTCAGGGTCTGATATTGAAAAACTGTTTTTT. The V and J genes are TRBV4-2 and TRBJ1-4, with a possible D match to TRBD1 (5 bases). The CDR3 totals 16 residues. V lost 4 bases, J lost 7 bases, and 19 bases lay in between. From germline, CDR1 is LGHNA and CDR2 YNFKEQ.